This TCR beta chain was sequenced in a study of blood T cell repertoires in COVID-19. Measured with immunoSEQ multiplex PCR; TCRdb has only the in-frame clones, and not every one. The table includes some 320,000 clones, 85% detected once. The V segment lost 2 bases and the J segment 3 bases; nucleotides outside the gene matches: 11. This CDR3 region has 18 residues. Looked up from germline, CDR1 is MNHEY and CDR2 is SVGEGT. This receptor was identified in a woman under 40 who had been exposed to COVID-19. The chain carries TRBV6-2 or TRBV6-3 and TRBJ2-2; 8 bases fit TRBD1. The sequenced sample was PBMCs or T cells enriched from blood (not recorded which). The CDR3 reads CASSYPYGQGFDTGELFF. The CDR3 DNA follows: TGTGCCAGCAGTTACCCTTACGGACAGGGATTCGACACCGGGGAGCTGTTTTTT.